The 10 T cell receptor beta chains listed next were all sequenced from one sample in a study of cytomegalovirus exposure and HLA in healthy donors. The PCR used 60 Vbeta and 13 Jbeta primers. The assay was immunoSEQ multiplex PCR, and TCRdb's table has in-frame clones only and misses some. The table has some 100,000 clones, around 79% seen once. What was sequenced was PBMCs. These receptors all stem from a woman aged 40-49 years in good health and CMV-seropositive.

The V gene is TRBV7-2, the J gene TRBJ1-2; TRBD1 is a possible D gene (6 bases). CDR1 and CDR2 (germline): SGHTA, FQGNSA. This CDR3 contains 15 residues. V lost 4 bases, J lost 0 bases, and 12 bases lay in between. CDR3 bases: TGTGCCAGCAGCTCCCGGACAGTTACTAACTATGGCTACACCTTC. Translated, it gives CASSSRTVTNYGYTF.

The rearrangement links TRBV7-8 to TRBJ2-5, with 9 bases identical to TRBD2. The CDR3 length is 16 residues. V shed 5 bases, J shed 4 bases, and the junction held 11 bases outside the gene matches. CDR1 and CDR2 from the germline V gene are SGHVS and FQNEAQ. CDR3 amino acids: CASSPIWTSVGETQYF. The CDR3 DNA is TGTGCCAGCAGCCCCATCTGGACTAGCGTGGGAGAGACCCAGTACTTC.

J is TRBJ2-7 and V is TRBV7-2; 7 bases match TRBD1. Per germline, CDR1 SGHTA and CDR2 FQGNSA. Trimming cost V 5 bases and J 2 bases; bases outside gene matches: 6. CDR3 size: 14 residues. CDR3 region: CASSDSGQPYEQYF. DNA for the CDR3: TGTGCCAGCAGCGACTCGGGACAGCCCTACGAGCAGTACTTC.

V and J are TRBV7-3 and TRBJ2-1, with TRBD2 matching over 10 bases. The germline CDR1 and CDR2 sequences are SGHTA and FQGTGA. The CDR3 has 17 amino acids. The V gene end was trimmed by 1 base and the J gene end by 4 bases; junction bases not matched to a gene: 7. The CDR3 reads CASSLNVGTSEYNEQFF. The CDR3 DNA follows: TGTGCCAGCAGCTTAAATGTTGGGACTAGCGAATACAATGAGCAGTTCTTC. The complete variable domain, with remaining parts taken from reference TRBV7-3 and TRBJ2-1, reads GAGVSQTPSNKVTEKGKYVELRCDPISGHTALYWYRQSLGQGPEFLIYFQGTGAADDSGLPNDRFFAVRPEGSVSTLKIQRTERGDSAVYLCASSLNVGTSEYNEQFFGPGTRLTVL.

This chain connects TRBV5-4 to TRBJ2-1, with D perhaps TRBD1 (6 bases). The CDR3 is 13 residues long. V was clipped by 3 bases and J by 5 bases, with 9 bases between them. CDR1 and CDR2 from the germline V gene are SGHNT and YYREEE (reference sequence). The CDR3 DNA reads TGTGCCAGCAGCTCGACAGGAAACAATGAGCAGTTCTTC. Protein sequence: CASSSTGNNEQFF.

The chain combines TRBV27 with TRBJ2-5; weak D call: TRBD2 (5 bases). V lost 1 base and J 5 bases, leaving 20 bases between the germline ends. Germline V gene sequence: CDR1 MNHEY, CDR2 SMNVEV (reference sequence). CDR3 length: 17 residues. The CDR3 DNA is TGTGCCAGCAGTTTATTTTTCTCCAAAGACTATCGGGAGACCCAGTACTTC. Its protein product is CASSLFFSKDYRETQYF.

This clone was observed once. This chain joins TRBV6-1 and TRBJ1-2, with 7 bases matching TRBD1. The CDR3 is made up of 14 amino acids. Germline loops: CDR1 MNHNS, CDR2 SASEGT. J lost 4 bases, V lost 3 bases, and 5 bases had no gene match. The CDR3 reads CASSDDRVVYGYTF. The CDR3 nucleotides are TGTGCCAGCAGTGACGACAGGGTGGTCTATGGCTACACCTTC.

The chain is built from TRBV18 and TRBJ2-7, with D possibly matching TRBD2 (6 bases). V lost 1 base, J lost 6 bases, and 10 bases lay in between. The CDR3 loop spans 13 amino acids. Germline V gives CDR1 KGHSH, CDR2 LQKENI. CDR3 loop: CASSPQMGGEQYF. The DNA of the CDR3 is TGTGCCAGCTCACCACAAATGGGGGGCGAGCAGTACTTC.

This CDR3 reads CASSGQGAYNEQFF. In nucleotides, the CDR3 is TGTGCCAGCAGTGGACAGGGAGCCTACAATGAGCAGTTCTTC. The chain is built from TRBV7-3 and TRBJ2-1; 8 bases map to TRBD1. Germline lookup yields CDR1 SGHTA and CDR2 FQGTGA. The CDR3 contains 14 residues. The V and J ends lost 6 bases and 2 bases, in that order; junction bases with no gene match: 3.

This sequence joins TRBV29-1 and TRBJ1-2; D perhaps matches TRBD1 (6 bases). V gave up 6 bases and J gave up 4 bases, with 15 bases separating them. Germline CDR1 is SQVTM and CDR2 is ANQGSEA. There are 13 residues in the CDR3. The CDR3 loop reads CSVEVGRGYGYTF. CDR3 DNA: TGCAGCGTGGAGGTGGGCAGGGGCTATGGCTACACCTTC. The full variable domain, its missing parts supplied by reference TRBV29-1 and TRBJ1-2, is SAVISQKPSRDICQRGTSLTIQCQVDSQVTMMFWYRQQPGQSLTLIATANQGSEATYESGFVIDKFPISRPNLTFSTLTVSNMSPEDSSIYLCSVEVGRGYGYTFGSGTRLTVV.